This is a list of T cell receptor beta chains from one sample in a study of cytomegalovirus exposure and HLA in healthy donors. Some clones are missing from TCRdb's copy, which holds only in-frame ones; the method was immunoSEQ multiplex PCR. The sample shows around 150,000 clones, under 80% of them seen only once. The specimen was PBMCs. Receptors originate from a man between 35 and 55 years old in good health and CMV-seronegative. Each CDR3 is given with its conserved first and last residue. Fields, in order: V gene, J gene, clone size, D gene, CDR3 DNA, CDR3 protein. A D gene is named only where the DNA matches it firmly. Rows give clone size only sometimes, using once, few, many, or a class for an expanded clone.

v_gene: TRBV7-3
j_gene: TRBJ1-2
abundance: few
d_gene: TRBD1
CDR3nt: TGTGCCAGCAGCTTCCCGGGACAGGGTTCAGGCTACACCTTC
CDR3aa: CASSFPGQGSGYTF

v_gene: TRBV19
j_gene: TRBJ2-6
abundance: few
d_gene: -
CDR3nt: TGTGCCAGTAGTTTCCAGGGGTACGGGGCCAACGTCCTGACTTTC
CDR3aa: CASSFQGYGANVLTF

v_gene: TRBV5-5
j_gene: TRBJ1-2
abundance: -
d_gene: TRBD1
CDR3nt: TGTGCCAGCAGCTTACGTGGGACAGTGAATATCTACACCTTC
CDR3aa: CASSLRGTVNIYTF

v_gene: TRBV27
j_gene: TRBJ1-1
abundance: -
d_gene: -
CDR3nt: TGTGCCAGCAGTTTAACGTGGGGCGCCTTTAAGGGTGCTTTCTTT
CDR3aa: CASSLTWGAFKGAFF

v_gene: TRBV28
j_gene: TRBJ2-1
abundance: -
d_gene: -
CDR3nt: TGTGCCAGCAGTTTACCGGGTAGAGAGACCTACAATGAGCAGTTCTTC
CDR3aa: CASSLPGRETYNEQFF

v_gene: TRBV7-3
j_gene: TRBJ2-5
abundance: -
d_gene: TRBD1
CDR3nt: TGTGCCAGCAGCTTAAGGGGACAGGGCCGGGGGAAAGAGACCCAGTACTTC
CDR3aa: CASSLRGQGRGKETQYF

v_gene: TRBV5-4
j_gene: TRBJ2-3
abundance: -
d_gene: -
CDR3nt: TGTGCCAATTCAGGGGGGCCAAGGAGAGATACGCAGTATTTT
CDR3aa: CANSGGPRRDTQYF

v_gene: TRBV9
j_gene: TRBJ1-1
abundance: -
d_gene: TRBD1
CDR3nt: TGTGCCAGCAGCGTAAGGGACAGTAATATTAACACTGAAGCTTTCTTT
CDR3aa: CASSVRDSNINTEAFF

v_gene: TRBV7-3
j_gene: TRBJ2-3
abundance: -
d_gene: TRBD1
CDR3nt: TGTGCCAGCAGCTTTGGGGACAGGGGGTGGGATACGCAGTATTTT
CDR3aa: CASSFGDRGWDTQYF

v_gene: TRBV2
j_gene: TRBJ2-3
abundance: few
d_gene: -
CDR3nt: TGTGCCAGCAGTGACAGGCTAGCTCGAACAGATACGCAGTATTTT
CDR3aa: CASSDRLARTDTQYF

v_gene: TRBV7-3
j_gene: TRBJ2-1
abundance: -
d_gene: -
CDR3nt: TGTGCCAGCACCCCAAAGGGGGGGGGTTTAAATGAGCAGTTCTTC
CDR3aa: CASTPKGGGLNEQFF

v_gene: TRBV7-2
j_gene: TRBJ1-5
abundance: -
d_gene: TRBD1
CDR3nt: TGTGCCAGCAGCTCAACCGGGACAGGGAATCAGCCCCAGCATTTT
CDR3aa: CASSSTGTGNQPQHF

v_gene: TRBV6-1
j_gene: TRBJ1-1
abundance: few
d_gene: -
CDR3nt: TGTGCCAGCAGTAATCAACTACACTTTGAAGCTTTCTTT
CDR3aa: CASSNQLHFEAFF

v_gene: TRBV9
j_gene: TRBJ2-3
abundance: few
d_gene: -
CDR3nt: TGTGCCAGCAGCGTTCAGGGGTCCTCGACAGATACGCAGTATTTT
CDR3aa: CASSVQGSSTDTQYF

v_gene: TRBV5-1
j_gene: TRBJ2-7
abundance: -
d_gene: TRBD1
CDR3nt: TGCGCCAGCAGCACCCGGACAGGGAATCCCTACGAGCAGTACTTC
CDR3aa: CASSTRTGNPYEQYF

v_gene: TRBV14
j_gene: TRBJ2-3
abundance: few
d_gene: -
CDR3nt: TGTGCCAGCACCCGAACGACTAGTGGATTAGATACGCAGTATTTT
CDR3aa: CASTRTTSGLDTQYF

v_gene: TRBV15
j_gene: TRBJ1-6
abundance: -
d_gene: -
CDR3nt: TGTGCCACCAGCAGAGATAAGGGGGGGTCGGAACCCCTCCACTTT
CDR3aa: CATSRDKGGSEPLHF

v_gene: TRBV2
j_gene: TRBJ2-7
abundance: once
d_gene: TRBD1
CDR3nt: TGTGCCAGCAGCCGGGCCCGGGGACAGGGTGTCTACGAGCAGTACTTC
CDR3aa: CASSRARGQGVYEQYF

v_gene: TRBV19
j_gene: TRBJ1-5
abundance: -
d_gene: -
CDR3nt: TGTGCCAGTAGGAGGGAAGGCAGTAGGGCCCAGCCCCAGCATTTT
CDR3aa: CASRREGSRAQPQHF

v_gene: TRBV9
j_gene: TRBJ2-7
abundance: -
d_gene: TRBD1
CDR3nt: TGTGCCAGCAGCGTAGACGACAGGGGAATCTACGAGCAGTACTTC
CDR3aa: CASSVDDRGIYEQYF

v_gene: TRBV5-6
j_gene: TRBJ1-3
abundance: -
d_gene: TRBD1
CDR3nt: TGTGCCAGCAGCCGAACAGGGGCTGGAAACACCATATATTTT
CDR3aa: CASSRTGAGNTIYF

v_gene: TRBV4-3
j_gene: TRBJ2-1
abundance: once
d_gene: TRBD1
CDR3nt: TGCGCCAGCAGCCACGAAGGACAGGGGGCGGGGGTTGAGCAGTTCTTC
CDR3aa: CASSHEGQGAGVEQFF

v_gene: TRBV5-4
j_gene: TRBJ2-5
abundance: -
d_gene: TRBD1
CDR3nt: TGTGCCAGCAGCTTGCCGGGACAGACCCAAGAGACCCAGTACTTC
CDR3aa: CASSLPGQTQETQYF

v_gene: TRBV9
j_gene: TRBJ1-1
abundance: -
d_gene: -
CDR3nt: TGTGCCAGCAGCACGGGGAAGGGGGGGACTGAAGCTTTCTTT
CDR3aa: CASSTGKGGTEAFF

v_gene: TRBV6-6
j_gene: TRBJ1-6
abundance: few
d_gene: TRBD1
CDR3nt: TGTGCCAGCAGTGCGGACAGGGAGCGGTCTTCACCCCTCCACTTT
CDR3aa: CASSADRERSSPLHF

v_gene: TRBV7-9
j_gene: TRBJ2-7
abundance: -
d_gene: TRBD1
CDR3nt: TGTGCCAGCAGCTCAACGGGACAGGGTGTCTGGTCCTACGAGCAGTACTTC
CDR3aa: CASSSTGQGVWSYEQYF

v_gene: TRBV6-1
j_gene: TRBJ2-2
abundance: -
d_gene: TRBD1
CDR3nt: TGTGCCAGCAGTTGGGACAGGGCGAACACCGGGGAGCTGTTTTTT
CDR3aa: CASSWDRANTGELFF

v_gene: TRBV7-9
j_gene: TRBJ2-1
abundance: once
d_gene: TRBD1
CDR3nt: TGTGCCAGCAGCTTGGCAGGGACAGGGACGGATAATGAGCAGTTCTTC
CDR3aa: CASSLAGTGTDNEQFF

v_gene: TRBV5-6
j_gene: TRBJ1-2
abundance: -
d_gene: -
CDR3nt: TGTGCCAGCAGCCCCTGGGGGGGGACGAAAGCTAACTATGGCTACACCTTC
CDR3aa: CASSPWGGTKANYGYTF

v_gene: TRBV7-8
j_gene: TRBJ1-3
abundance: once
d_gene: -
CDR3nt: TGTGCCAGCAGCCTCGAGGTCAGCTCTGGAGACACCATATATTTT
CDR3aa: CASSLEVSSGDTIYF

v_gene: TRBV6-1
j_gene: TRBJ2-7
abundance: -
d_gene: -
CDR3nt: TGTGCCAGCAGGGCCTTCGGGGAATTCTACGAGCAGTACTTC
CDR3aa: CASRAFGEFYEQYF

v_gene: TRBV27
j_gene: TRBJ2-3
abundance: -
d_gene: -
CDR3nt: TGTGCCAGCAGTTTCGGGGGTAGCACAGATACGCAGTATTTT
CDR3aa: CASSFGGSTDTQYF

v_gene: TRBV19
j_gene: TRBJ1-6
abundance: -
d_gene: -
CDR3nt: TGTGCCACCAAAGGAGAGGTTGGTTCACCCCTCCACTTT
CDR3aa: CATKGEVGSPLHF

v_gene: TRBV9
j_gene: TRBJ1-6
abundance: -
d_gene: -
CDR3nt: TGTGCCAGCAGCGTAGTCGGTCTTGATTCACCCCTCCACTTT
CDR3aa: CASSVVGLDSPLHF

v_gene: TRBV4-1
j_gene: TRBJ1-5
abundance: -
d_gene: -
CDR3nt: TGCGCCAGCAGCCAAGACCGGGGTACGGGCAATCAGCCCCAGCATTTT
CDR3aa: CASSQDRGTGNQPQHF